Given below is one T cell receptor beta chain in context. Its antigen is currently unknown. These data come from a study of sequential checkpoint blockade in melanoma. Study in general: About 90 pretreatment tumor DNA samples were TCRβ immunosequenced. Matched biopsies came pretreatment and at week 13 for some 22 patients. General study points: Patients with week-13 increases in T-cell fraction and clonality benefited about 30 times more often.

The CDR3 length is 13 residues. The germline CDR1 and CDR2 sequences are GTSNPN and SVGIG (reference sequence). The J segment lost 3 bases and the V segment lost 7 bases, leaving 7 bases of the junction unmatched. TCRdb's copy holds only in-frame clones and misses some; the assay was immunoSEQ multiplex PCR. The table includes more than 4,500 clones, roughly 24% detected once. Sample treatment: randomized to nivolumab then ipilimumab (arm A) or the reverse (arm B). This TCR was sampled from a human donor with melanoma. The rearrangement joins TRBV30 to TRBJ1-1; 8 positions match TRBD1. Source: tumor tissue (inferred from file names), taken from a patient given nivolumab and ipilimumab in sequence. CDR3 nucleotides: TGTGCCTCACGGACAGGGAGGGACACTGAAGCTTTCTTT. Protein: CASRTGRDTEAFF.